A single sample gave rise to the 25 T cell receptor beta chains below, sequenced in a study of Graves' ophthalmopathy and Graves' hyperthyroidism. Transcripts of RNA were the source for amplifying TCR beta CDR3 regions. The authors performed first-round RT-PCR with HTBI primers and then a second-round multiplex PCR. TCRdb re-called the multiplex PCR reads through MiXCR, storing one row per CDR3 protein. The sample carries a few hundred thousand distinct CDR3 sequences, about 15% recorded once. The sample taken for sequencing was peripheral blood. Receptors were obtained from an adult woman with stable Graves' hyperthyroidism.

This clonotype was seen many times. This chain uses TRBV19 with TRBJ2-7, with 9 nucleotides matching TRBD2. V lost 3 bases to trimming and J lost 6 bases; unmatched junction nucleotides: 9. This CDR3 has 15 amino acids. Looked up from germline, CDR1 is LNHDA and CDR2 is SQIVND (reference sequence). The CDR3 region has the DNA TGTGCCAGTAGTATTCTCGCGGGAGGGCCTACCGAGCAGTACTTC. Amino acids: CASSILAGGPTEQYF.

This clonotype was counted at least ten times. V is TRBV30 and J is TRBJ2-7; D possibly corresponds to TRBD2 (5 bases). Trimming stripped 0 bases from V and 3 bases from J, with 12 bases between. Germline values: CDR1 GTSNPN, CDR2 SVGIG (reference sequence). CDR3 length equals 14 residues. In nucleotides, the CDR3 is TGTGCCTGGAGTGTCTCCTCAACTAGCTACGAGCAGTACTTC. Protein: CAWSVSSTSYEQYF.

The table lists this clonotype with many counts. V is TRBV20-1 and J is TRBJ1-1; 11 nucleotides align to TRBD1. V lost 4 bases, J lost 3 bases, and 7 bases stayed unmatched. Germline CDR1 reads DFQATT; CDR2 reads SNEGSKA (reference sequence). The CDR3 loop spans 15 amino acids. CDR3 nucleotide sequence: TGCAGTGCTATATGGACAGGGGGCGCGTACACTGAAGCTTTCTTT. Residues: CSAIWTGGAYTEAFF.

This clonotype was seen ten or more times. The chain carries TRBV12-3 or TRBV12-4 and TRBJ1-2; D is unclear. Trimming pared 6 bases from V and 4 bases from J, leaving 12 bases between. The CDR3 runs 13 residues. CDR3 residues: CASRVGRTYGYTF. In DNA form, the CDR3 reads TGTGCCAGCAGGGTCGGACGGACCTATGGCTACACCTTC.

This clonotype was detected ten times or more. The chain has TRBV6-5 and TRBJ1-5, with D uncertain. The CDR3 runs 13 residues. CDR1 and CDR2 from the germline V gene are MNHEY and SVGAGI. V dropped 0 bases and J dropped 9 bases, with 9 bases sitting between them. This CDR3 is CASSYSSVGPQHF. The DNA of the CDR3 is TGTGCCAGCAGTTACTCGAGCGTTGGGCCCCAGCATTTT.

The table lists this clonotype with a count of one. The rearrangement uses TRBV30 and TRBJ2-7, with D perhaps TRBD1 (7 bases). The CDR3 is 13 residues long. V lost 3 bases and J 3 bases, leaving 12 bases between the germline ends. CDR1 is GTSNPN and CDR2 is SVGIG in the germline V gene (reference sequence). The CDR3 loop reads CAWSQGGFYEQYF. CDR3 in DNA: TGTGCCTGGAGCCAGGGGGGCTTCTACGAGCAGTACTTC. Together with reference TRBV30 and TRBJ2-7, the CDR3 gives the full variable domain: SQTIHQWPATLVQPVGSPLSLECTVEGTSNPNLYWYRQAAGRGLQLLFYSVGIGQISSEVPQNLSASRPQDRQFILSSKKLLLSDSGFYLCAWSQGGFYEQYFGPGTRLTVT.

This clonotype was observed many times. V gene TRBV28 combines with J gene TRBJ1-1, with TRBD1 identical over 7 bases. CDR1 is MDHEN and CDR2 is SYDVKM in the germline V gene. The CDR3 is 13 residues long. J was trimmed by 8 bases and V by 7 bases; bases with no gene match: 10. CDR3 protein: CASNVQGNWEAFF. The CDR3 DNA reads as TGTGCCAGCAACGTACAGGGGAATTGGGAAGCTTTCTTT.

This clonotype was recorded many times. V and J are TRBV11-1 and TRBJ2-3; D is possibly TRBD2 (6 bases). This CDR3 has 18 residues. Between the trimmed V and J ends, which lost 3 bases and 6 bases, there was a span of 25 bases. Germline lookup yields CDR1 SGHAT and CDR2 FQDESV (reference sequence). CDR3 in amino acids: CASSFSKKGLLAADTQYF. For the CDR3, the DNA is TGTGCCAGCAGCTTCAGTAAAAAGGGACTTCTCGCGGCGGATACGCAGTATTTT.

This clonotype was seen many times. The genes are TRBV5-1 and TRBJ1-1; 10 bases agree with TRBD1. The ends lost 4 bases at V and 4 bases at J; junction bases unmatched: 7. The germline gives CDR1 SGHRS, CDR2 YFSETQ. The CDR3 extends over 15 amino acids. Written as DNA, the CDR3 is TGCGCCAGCAGCGCGCCGGGACAGGGGCCCACTGAAGCTTTCTTT. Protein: CASSAPGQGPTEAFF. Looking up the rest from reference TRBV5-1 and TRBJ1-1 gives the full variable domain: KAGVTQTPRYLIKTRGQQVTLSCSPISGHRSVSWYQQTPGQGLQFLFEYFSETQRNKGNFPGRFSGRQFSNSRSEMNVSTLELGDSALYLCASSAPGQGPTEAFFGQGTRLTVV.

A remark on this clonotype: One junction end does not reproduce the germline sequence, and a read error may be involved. The CDR3 region is CASGVEAQPQHF. For the CDR3, the DNA is TGTGCCAGTGGAGTAGAAGCTCAGCCCCAGCATTTC. The chain employs TRBV19 and TRBJ1-5; no clear D. The length of the CDR3 is 12 residues. CDR1 is LNHDA, CDR2 SQIVND, per germline (reference sequence). Full variable domain (remainder filled in from reference TRBV19 and TRBJ1-5): DGGITQSPKYLFRKEGQNVTLSCEQNLNHDAMYWYRQDPGQGLRLIYYSQIVNDFQKGDIAEGYSVSREKKESFPLTVTSAQKNPTAFYLCASGVEAQPQHFGDGTRLSIL.

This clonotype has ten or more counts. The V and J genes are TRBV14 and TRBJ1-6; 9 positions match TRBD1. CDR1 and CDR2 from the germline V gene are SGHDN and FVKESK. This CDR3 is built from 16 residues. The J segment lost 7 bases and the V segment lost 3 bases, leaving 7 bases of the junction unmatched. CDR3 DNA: TGTGCCAGCAGCCAGGATCCGGGACAGGGCAATTCACCCCTCCACTTT. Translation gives CASSQDPGQGNSPLHF.

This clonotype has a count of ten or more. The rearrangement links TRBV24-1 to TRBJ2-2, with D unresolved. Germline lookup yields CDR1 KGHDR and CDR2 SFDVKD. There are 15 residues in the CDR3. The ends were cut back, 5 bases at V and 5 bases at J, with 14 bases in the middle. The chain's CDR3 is CATSVDAQKTGELFF. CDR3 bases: TGTGCCACCAGTGTAGACGCTCAAAAAACCGGGGAGCTGTTTTTT.

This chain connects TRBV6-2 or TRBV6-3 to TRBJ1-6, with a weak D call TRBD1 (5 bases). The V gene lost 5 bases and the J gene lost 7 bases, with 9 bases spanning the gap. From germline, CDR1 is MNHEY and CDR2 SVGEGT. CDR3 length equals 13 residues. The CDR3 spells CASSPRQNSPLHF. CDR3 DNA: TGTGCCAGCAGTCCCAGACAGAATTCACCCCTCCACTTT.

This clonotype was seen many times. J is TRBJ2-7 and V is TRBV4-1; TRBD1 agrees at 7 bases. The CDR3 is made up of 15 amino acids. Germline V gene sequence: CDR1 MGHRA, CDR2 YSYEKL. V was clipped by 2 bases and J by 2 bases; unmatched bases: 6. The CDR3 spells CASSQSPGGTYEQYF. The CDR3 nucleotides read TGCGCCAGCAGCCAATCGCCAGGGGGTACCTACGAGCAGTACTTC.

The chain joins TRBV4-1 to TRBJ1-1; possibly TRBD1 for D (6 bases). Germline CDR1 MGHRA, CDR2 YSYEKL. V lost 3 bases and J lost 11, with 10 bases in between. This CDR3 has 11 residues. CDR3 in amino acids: CASSHGQRAFF. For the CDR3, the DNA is TGCGCCAGCAGCCACGGACAGAGGGCTTTCTTT.

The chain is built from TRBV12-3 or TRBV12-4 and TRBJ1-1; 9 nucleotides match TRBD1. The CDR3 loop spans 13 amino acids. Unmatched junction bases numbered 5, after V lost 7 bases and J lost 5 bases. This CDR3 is CASTRQGVTEAFF. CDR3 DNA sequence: TGTGCCAGCACCAGACAGGGGGTGACTGAAGCTTTCTTT.

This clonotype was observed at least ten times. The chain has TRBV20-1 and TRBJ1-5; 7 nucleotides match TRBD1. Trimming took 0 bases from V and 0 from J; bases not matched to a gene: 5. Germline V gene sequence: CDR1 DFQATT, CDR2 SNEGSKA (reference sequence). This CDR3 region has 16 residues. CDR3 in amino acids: CSARDYRGDSNQPQHF. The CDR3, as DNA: TGCAGTGCTAGAGATTACAGGGGTGATAGCAATCAGCCCCAGCATTTT.

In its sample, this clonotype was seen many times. CDR3 DNA sequence: TGCGCCAGCAGCTTCCTAGCGGATTACGAGCAGTACTTC. Residues: CASSFLADYEQYF. The J gene is TRBJ2-7, the V gene TRBV5-1; 7 bases fit TRBD2. CDR3 length: 13 residues. CDR1 and CDR2 (germline): SGHRS, YFSETQ. Germline trimming cut 2 bases from V and 4 bases from J; bases unmatched to any gene: 3.

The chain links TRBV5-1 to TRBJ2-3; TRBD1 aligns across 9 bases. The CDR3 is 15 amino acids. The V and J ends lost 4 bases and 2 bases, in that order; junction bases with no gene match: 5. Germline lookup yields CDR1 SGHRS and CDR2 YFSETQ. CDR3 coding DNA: TGCGCCAGCAGCACGGGACAGGGTTTCACAGATACGCAGTATTTT. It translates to CASSTGQGFTDTQYF.

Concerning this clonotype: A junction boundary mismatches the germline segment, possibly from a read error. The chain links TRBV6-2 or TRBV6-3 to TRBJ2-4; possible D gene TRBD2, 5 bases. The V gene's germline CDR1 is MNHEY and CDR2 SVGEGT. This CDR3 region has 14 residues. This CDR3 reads CASTLGLAKNIKYF. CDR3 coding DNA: TGTGCCAGCACCCTCGGGCTAGCCAAAAACATTAAGTACTTC.

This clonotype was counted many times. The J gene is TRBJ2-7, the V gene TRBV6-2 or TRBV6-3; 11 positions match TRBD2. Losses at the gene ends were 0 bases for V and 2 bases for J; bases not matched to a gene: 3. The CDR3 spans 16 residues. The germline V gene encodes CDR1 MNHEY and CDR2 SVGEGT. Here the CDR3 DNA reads TGTGCCAGCAGTTACTCGCCGGGACTAGCGGCCTACGAGCAGTACTTC. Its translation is CASSYSPGLAAYEQYF.

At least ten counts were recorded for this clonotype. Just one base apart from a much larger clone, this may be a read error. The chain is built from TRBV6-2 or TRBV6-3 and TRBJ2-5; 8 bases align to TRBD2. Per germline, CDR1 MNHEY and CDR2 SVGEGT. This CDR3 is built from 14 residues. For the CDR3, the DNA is TGTGCCAGCAGTACCCCGGGACTAGGGGAGACCAAGTACTTC. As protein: CASSTPGLGETKYF.

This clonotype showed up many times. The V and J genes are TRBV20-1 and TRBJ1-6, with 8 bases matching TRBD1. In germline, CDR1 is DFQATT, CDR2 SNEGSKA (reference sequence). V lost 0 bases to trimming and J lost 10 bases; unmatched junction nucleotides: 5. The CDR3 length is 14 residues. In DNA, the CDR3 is TGCAGTGCTAGAGATCAGGGGGCCGGATCACCCCTCCACTTT. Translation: CSARDQGAGSPLHF.

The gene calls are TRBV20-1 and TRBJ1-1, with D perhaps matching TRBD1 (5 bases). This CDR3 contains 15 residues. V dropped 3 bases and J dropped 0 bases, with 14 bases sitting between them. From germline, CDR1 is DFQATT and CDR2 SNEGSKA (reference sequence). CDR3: CSASGRGVLNTEAFF. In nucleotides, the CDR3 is TGCAGTGCTAGCGGGCGGGGGGTGCTGAACACTGAAGCTTTCTTT.

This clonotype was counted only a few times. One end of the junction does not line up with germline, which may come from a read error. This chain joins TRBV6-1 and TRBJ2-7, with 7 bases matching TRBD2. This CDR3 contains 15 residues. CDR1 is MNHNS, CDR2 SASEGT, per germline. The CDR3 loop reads CASSLGTTRSCEQYF. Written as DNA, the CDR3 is TGTGCCAGCAGCCTCGGGACTACCAGGTCCTGCGAGCAGTACTTC.